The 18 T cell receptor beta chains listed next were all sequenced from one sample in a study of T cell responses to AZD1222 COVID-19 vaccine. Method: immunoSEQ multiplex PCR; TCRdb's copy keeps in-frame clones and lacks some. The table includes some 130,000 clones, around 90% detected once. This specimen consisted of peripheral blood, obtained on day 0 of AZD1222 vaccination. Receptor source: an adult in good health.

This CDR3 is CASRLTGHYGYTF. CDR3 nucleotide sequence: TGTGCCAGCAGACTGACAGGACACTATGGCTACACCTTC. The chain links TRBV5-8 to TRBJ1-2, with D perhaps matching TRBD1 (6 bases). CDR3 length equals 13 residues. With 5 bases removed from V and 3 bases from J, the gap between germline ends came to 11 bases. Germline CDR1 is SGHTS and CDR2 is YDEGEE.

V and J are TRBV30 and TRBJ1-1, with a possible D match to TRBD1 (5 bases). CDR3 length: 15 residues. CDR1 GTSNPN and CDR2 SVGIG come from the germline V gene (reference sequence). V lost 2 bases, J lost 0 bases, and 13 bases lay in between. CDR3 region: CAWSSRTGMNTEAFF. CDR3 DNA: TGTGCCTGGAGTTCCCGCACAGGAATGAACACTGAAGCTTTCTTT.

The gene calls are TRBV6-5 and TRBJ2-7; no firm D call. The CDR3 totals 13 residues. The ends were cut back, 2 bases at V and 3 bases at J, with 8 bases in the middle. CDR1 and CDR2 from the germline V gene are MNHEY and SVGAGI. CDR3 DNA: TGTGCCAGCAGTTACGCGACTCACTACGAGCAGTACTTC. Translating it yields CASSYATHYEQYF.

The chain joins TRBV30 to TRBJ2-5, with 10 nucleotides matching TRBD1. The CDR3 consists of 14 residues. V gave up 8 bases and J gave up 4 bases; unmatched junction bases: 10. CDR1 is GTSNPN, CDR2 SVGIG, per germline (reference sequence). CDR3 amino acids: CAGDRGSGPETQYF. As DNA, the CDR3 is TGTGCCGGGGACAGGGGCTCAGGGCCAGAGACCCAGTACTTC.

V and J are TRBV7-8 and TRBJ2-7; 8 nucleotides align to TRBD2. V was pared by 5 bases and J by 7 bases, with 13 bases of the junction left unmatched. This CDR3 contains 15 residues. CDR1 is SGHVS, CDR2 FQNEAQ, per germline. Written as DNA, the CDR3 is TGTGCCAGCAGCCCTACTGGCGGGGGGCTCCGGGAGCAGTACTTC. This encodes CASSPTGGGLREQYF.

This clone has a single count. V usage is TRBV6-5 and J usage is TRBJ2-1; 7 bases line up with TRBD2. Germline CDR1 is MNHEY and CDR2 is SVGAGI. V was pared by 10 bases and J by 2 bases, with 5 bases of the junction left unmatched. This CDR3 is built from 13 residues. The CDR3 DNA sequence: TGTGCCATCCGACGGGAGGCCTACAATGAGCAGTTCTTC. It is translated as CAIRREAYNEQFF.

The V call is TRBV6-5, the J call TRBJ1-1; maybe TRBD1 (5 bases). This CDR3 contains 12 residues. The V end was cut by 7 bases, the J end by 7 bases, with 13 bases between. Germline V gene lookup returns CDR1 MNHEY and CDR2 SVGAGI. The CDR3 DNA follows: TGTGCCAGCAAAGACATGACAGATGAAGCTTTCTTT. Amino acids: CASKDMTDEAFF.

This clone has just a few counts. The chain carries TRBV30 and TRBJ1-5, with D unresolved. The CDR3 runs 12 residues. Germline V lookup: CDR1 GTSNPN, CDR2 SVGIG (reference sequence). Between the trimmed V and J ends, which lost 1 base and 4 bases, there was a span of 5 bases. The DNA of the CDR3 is TGTGCCTGGAGTGCAGGAAATCAGCCCCAGCATTTT. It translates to CAWSAGNQPQHF.

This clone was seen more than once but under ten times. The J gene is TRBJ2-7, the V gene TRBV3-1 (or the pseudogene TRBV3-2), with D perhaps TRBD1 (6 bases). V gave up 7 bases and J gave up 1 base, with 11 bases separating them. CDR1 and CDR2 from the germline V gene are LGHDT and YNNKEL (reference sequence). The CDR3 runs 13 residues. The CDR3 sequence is CASKGVSSYEQYF. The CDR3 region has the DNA TGTGCCAGCAAGGGGGTGTCTTCCTACGAGCAGTACTTC.

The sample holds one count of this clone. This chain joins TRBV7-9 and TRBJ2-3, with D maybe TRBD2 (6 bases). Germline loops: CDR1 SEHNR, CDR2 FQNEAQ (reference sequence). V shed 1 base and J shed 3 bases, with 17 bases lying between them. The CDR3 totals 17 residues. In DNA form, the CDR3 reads TGTGCCAGCAGCTTAGTCACCGGGACTGTGCCTACAGATACGCAGTATTTT. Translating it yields CASSLVTGTVPTDTQYF. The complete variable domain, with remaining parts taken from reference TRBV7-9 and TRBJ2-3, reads DTGVSQNPRHKITKRGQNVTFRCDPISEHNRLYWYRQTLGQGPEFLTYFQNEAQLEKSRLLSDRFSAERPKGSFSTLEIQRTEQGDSAMYLCASSLVTGTVPTDTQYFGPGTRLTVL.

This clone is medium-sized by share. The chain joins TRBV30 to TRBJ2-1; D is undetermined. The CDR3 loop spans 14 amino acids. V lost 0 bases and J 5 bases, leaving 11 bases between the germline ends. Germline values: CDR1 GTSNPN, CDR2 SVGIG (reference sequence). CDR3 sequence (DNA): TGTGCCTGGAGTGTAGGGCCTGTGGACAATGAGCAGTTCTTC. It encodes CAWSVGPVDNEQFF.

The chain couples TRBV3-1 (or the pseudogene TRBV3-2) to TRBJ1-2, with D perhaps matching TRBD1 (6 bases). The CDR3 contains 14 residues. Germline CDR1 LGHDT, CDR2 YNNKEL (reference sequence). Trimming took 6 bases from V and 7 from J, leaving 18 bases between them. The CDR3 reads CASSLQGFSFGYTF. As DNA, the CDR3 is TGTGCCAGCAGTTTACAGGGTTTTTCGTTTGGCTACACCTTC.

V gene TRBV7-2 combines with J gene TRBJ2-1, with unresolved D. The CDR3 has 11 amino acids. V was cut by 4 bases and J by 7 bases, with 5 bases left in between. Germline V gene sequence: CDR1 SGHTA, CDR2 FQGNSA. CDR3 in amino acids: CASSSQNEQFF. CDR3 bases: TGTGCCAGCAGCTCCCAAAATGAGCAGTTCTTC.

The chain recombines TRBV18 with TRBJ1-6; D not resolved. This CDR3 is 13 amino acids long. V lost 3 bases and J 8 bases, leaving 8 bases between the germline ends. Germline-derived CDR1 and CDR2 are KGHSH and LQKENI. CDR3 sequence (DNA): TGTGCCAGCTCACCGGGTGAGGATTCACCCCTCCACTTT. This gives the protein CASSPGEDSPLHF.

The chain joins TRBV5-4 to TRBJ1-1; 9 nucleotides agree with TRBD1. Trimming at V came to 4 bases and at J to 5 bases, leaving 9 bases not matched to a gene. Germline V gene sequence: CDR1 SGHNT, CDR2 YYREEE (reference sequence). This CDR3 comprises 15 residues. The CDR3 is CASSPQGAGRTEAFF. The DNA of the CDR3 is TGTGCCAGCAGCCCACAGGGGGCGGGGAGGACTGAAGCTTTCTTT.

The DNA of the CDR3 is TGTGCCACCAGTGCCGGGGCTAACAATGAGCAGTTCTTC. It is translated as CATSAGANNEQFF. This rearrangement joins TRBV24-1 to TRBJ2-1; either TRBD1 or TRBD2 may supply D (5 bases each). The CDR3 is 13 residues long. Germline V lookup: CDR1 KGHDR, CDR2 SFDVKD. Trimming removed 5 bases from V and 5 bases from J, with 9 bases in between.

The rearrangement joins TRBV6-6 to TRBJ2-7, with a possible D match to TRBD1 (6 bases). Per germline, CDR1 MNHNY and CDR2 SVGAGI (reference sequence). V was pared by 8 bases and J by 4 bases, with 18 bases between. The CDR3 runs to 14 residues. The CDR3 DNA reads TGTGCCAGCGGACGTCAGGGGTTCGGGTACGAGCAGTACTTC. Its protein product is CASGRQGFGYEQYF.

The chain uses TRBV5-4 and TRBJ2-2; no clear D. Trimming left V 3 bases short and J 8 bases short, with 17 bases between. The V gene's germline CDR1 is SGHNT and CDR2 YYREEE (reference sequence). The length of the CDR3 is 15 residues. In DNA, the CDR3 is TGTGCCAGCAGCTCCCGCCACGACGAGTTGGGGGAGCTGTTTTTT. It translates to CASSSRHDELGELFF.